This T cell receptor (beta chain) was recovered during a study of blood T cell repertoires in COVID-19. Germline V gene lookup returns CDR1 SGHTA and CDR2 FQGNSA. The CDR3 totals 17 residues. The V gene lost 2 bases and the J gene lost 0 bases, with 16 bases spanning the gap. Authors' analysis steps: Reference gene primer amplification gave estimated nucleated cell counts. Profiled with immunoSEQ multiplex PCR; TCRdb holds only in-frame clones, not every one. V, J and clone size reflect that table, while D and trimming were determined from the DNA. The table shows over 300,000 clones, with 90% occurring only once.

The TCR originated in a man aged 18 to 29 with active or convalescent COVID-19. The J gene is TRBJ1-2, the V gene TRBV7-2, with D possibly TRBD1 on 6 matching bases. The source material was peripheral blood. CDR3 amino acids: CASSLLGPRGPNYGYTF. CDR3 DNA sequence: TGTGCCAGCAGCTTATTGGGACCCAGGGGCCCTAACTATGGCTACACCTTC.